This T cell receptor (beta chain) was sequenced in a study of blood T cells in healthy people across ages. PCR was performed a second time for about 7 to 12 cycles using a sample-barcoded 5' primer and a J-beta primer mix. TCRdb re-analysed the 5' RACE reads in MiXCR, keeping a single row per CDR3 protein. The data contain 540,000 or so distinct CDR3 sequences, 27% of them seen just once; the ten biggest clones take up around a sixth. This CDR3 is built from 12 residues. V was cut by 7 bases and J by 5 bases, with 11 bases left in between. Ten milliliters of peripheral blood were drawn from each donor. In this sample, this clonotype turned up many times.

This sequence originates from a woman between 65 and 79 years old in good health. The chain links TRBV12-3 or TRBV12-4 to TRBJ1-2, with D unresolved. Sequenced sample: blood. For the CDR3, the DNA is TGTGCCAGCACTTTTACCGGGTATGGCTACACCTTC. Translating it yields CASTFTGYGYTF.